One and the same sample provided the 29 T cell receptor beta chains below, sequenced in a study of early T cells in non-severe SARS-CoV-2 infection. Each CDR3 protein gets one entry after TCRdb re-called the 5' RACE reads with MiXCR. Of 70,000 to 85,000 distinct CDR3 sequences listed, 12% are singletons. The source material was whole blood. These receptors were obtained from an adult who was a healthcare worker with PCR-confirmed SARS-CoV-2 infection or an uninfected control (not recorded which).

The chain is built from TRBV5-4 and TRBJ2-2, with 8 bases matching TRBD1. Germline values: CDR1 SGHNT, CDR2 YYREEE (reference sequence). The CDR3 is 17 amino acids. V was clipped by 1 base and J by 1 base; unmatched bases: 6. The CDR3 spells CASSLPTGTGNTGELFF. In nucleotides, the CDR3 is TGTGCCAGCAGCTTGCCAACCGGGACAGGGAACACCGGGGAGCTGTTTTTT.

CDR3 region: CASSLQGDGELFF. DNA of the CDR3: TGTGCCAGCAGCTTACAGGGGGACGGGGAGCTGTTTTTT. This chain connects TRBV7-7 to TRBJ2-2, with TRBD1 matching over 7 bases. The junction had 1 base not matched to a gene; V was cut back by 2 bases and J by 7 bases. This CDR3 is built from 13 residues. Germline V lookup: CDR1 SSHAT, CDR2 FNYEAQ (reference sequence).

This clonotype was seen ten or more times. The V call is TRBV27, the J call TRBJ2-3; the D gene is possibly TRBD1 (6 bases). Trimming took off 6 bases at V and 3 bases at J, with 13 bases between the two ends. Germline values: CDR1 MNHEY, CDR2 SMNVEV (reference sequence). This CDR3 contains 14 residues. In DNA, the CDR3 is TGTGCCAGCAGCGTGACAGGAGCGACAGATACGCAGTATTTT. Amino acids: CASSVTGATDTQYF.

CDR3 in amino acids: CSVDRGTGDTQYF. As DNA, the CDR3 is TGCAGCGTTGACAGGGGGACTGGGGATACGCAGTATTTT. The chain links TRBV29-1 to TRBJ2-3, with D possibly being TRBD1 (7 bases). V lost 3 bases and J 6 bases, leaving 13 bases between the germline ends. The CDR3 spans 13 residues. Germline-derived CDR1 and CDR2 are SQVTM and ANQGSEA.

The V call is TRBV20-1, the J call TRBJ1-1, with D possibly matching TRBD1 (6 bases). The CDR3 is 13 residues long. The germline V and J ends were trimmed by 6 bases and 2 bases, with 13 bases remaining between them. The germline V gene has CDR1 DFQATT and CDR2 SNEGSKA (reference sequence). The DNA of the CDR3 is TGCAGTGCCCACGGACAGAACAACACTGAAGCTTTCTTT. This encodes CSAHGQNNTEAFF.

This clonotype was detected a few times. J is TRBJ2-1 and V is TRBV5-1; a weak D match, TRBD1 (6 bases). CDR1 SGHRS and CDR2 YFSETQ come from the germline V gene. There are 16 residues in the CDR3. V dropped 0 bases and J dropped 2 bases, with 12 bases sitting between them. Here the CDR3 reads CASSLAGRGTYNEQFF. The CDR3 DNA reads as TGCGCCAGCAGCTTGGCTGGCAGGGGCACCTACAATGAGCAGTTCTTC.

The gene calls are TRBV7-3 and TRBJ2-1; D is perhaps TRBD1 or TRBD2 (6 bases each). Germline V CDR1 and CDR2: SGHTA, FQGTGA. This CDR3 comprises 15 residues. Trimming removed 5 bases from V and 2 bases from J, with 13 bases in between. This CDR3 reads CASSPDRGAYNEQFF. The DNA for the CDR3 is TGTGCCAGCAGCCCAGATAGGGGGGCCTACAATGAGCAGTTCTTC.

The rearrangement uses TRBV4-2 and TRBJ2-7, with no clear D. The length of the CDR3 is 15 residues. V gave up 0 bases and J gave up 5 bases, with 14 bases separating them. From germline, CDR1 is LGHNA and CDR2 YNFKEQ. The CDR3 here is CASSQDRLVRNEQYF. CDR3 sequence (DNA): TGTGCCAGCAGCCAAGATCGTCTAGTTCGAAACGAGCAGTACTTC.

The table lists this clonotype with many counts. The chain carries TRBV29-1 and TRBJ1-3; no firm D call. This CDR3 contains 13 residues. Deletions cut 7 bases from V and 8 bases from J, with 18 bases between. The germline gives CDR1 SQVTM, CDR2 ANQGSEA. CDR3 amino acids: CSARRESRDTIYF. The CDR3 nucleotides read TGCAGCGCTAGACGGGAGTCCCGGGACACCATATATTTT.

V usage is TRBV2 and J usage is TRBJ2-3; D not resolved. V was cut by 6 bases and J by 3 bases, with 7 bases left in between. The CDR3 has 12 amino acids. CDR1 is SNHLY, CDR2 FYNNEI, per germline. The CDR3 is CASSLNTDTQYF. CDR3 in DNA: TGTGCCAGCAGCCTCAATACAGATACGCAGTATTTT. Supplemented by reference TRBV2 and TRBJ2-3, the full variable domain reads EPEVTQTPSHQVTQMGQEVILRCVPISNHLYFYWYRQILGQKVEFLVSFYNNEISEKSEIFDDQFSVERPDGSNFTLKIRSTKLEDSAMYFCASSLNTDTQYFGPGTRLTVL.

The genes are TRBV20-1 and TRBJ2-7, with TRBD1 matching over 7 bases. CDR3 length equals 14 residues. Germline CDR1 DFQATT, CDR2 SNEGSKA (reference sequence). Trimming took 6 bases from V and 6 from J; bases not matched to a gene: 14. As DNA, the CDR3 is TGCAGTGCCCTTGCCGGAGGTTCAGGGGGCGAGCAGTACTTC. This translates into CSALAGGSGGEQYF.

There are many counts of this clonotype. The CDR3 sequence is CASSSGQGYMNTEAFF. The CDR3 DNA is TGTGCCAGCAGCTCTGGACAGGGTTACATGAACACTGAAGCTTTCTTT. The chain joins TRBV13 to TRBJ1-1; 8 bases fit TRBD1. The CDR3 extends over 16 amino acids. Trimming at V came to 4 bases and at J to 0 bases, leaving 7 bases not matched to a gene. Germline V gene sequence: CDR1 PRHDT, CDR2 FYEKMQ (reference sequence).

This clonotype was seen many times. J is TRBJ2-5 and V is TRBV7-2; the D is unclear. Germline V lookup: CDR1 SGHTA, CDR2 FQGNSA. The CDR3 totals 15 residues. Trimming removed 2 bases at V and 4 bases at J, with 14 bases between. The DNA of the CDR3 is TGTGCCAGCAGCTTAAGTAGGAGTTTGGCAGAGACCCAGTACTTC. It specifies CASSLSRSLAETQYF. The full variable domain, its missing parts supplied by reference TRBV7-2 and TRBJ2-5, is GAGVSQSPSNKVTEKGKDVELRCDPISGHTALYWYRQSLGQGLEFLIYFQGNSAPDKSGLPSDRFSAERTGGSVSTLTIQRTQQEDSAVYLCASSLSRSLAETQYFGPGTRLLVL.

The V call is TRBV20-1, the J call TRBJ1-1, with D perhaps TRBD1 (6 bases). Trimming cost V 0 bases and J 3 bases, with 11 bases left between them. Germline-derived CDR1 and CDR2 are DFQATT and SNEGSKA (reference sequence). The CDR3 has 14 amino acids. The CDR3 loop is CSARDERGYTEAFF. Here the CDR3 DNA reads TGCAGTGCTAGAGATGAAAGGGGGTACACTGAAGCTTTCTTT.

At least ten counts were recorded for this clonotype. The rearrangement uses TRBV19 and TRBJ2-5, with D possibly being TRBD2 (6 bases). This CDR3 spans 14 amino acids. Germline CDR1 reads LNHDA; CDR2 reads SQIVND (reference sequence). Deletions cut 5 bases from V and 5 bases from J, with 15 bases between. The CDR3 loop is CASSWRAGVETQYF. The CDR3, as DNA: TGTGCCAGTAGTTGGAGGGCGGGCGTGGAGACCCAGTACTTC.

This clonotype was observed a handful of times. CDR3 in amino acids: CASTPYPDSPLHF. Here the CDR3 DNA reads TGTGCCAGCACTCCTTATCCGGATTCACCCCTCCACTTT. The chain has TRBV6-1 and TRBJ1-6; no clear D gene. The CDR3 covers 13 residues. V was clipped by 7 bases and J by 8 bases, with 12 bases between them. The germline V gene encodes CDR1 MNHNS and CDR2 SASEGT.

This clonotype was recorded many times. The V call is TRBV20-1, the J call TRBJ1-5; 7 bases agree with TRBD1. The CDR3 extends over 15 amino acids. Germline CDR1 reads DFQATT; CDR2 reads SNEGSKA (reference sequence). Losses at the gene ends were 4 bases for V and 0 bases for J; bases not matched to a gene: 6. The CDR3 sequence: CSATAGQNSNQPQHF. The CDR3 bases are TGCAGTGCTACCGCGGGACAGAATAGCAATCAGCCCCAGCATTTT.

The CDR3 DNA follows: TGTGCCAGCAGTTCCCATGGCAGATTGGGCTACACCTTC. It encodes CASSSHGRLGYTF. This rearrangement joins TRBV12-3 or TRBV12-4 to TRBJ1-2; D remains ambiguous. The CDR3 contains 13 residues. V was clipped by 4 bases and J by 8 bases, with 14 bases between them.

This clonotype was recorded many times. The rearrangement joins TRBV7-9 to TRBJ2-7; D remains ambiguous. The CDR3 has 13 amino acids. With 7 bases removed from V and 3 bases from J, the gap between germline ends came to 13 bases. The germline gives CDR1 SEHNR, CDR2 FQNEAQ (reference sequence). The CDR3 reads CASTRPGDYEQYF. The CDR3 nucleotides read TGTGCCAGCACCCGCCCTGGGGACTACGAGCAGTACTTC.

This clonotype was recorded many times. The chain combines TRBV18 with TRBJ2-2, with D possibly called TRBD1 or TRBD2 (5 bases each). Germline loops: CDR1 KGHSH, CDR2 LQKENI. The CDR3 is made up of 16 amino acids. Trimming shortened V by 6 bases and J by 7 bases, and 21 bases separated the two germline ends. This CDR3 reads CASSLRDPLGNGELFF. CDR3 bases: TGTGCCAGCTCGCTCCGGGACCCCCTAGGAAACGGGGAGCTGTTTTTT.

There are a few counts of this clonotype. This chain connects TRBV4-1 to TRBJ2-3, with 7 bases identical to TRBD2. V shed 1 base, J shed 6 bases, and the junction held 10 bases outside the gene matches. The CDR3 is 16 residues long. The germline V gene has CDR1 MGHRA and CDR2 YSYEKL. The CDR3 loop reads CASSQGTSGSFDTQYF. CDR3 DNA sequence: TGCGCCAGCAGCCAAGGGACTAGTGGGTCGTTCGATACGCAGTATTTT.

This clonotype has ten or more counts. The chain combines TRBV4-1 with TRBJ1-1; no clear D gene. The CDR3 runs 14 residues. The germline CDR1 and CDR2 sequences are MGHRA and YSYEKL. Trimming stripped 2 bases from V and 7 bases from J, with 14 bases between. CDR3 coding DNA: TGCGCCAGCAGCCAAATGGAGGGCAGGAATGAAGCTTTCTTT. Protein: CASSQMEGRNEAFF.

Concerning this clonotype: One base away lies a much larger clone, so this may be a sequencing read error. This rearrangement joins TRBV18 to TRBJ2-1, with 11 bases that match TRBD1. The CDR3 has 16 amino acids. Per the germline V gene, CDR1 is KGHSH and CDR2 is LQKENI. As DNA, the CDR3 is TGTGCCAACTCACCCGGGACAGGGGGATATAGGGATGAGCAGTTCTTC. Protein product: CANSPGTGGYRDEQFF. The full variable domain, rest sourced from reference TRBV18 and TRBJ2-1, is NAGVMQNPRHLVRRRGQEARLRCSPMKGHSHVYWYRQLPEEGLKFMVYLQKENIIDESGMPKERFSAEFPKEGPSILRIQQVVRGDSAAYFCANSPGTGGYRDEQFFGPGTRLTVL.

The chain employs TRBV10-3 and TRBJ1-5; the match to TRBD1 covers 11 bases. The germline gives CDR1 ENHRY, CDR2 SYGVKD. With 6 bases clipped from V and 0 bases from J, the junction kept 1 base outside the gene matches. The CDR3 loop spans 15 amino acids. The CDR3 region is CAIRGQGVSNQPQHF. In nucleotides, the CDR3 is TGTGCCATCAGGGGACAGGGGGTTAGCAATCAGCCCCAGCATTTT.

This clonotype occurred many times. The CDR3 region is CASKYGGSPSYNEQFF. In nucleotides, the CDR3 is TGTGCCAGCAAGTATGGGGGGAGTCCGTCCTACAATGAGCAGTTCTTC. The chain is built from TRBV28 and TRBJ2-1, with D possibly TRBD2 on 6 matching bases. Germline V gene sequence: CDR1 MDHEN, CDR2 SYDVKM. The CDR3 totals 16 residues. Deletions cut 7 bases from V and 1 base from J, with 17 bases between.

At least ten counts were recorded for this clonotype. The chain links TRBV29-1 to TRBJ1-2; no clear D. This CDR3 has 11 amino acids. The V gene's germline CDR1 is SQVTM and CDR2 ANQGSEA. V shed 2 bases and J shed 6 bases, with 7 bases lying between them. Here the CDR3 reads CSVESGHGYTF. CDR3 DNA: TGCAGCGTTGAATCGGGTCATGGCTACACCTTC.

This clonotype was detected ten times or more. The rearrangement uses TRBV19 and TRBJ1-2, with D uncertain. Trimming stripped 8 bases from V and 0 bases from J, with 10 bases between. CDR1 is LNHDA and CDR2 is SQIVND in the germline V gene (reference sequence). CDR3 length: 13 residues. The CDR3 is CASAVLANYGYTF. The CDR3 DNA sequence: TGTGCCAGTGCCGTCCTCGCTAACTATGGCTACACCTTC.

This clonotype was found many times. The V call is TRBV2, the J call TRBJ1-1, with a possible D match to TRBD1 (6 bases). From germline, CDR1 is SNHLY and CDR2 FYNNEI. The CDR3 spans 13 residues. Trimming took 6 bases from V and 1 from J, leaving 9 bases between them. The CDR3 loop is CASRGQENTEAFF. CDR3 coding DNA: TGTGCCAGCAGGGGACAAGAGAACACTGAAGCTTTCTTT.

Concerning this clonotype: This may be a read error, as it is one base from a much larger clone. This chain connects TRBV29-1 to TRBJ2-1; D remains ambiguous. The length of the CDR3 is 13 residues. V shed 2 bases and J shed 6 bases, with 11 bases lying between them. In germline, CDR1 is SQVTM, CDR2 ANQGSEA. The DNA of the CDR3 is TGCAGCGTTGAACTGGGATTGTCCAATGAGCAGTTCTTC. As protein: CSVELGLSNEQFF.